Reported below is one T cell receptor beta chain. CDR1 is MNHEY and CDR2 is SMNVEV in the germline V gene (reference sequence). The trim removed 5 bases at V and 4 bases at J, leaving 4 bases unmatched. CDR3 size: 15 residues. TCRdb keeps only in-frame clones here, not all; method: immunoSEQ multiplex PCR. Among some 80,000 clones listed, approximately 80% were seen once. This entry is derived from a study of technical replicates of blood from several donors. Sequenced: PBMCs. This TCR came from a human donor in good health. Some clones in this sample may be carry-over from other donors' samples. The rearrangement uses TRBV27 and TRBJ2-2; TRBD1 agrees at 10 bases. The CDR3 region is CASSPWTGGTGELFF. The CDR3 DNA reads TGTGCCAGCAGTCCCTGGACAGGGGGCACCGGGGAGCTGTTTTTT.